The 21 T cell receptor beta chains below all came from one sample that was sequenced in a study of PD-L1 blockade in urothelial cancer. Repertoires were generated with immunoSEQ multiplex PCR, while TCRdb's copy carries only in-frame clones and drops some. The sample consists of tens of thousands of clones, 70% to 90% of them appearing once. Time point here: pretreatment peripheral blood. The sequencing here drew on PBMCs, taken around atezolizumab (anti-PD-L1) treatment. The receptors come from a donor at least 40 years old with urothelial cancer.

The rearrangement links TRBV5-4 to TRBJ2-1, with D possibly matching TRBD2 (7 bases). The CDR3 is 16 amino acids. Germline CDR1 and CDR2: SGHNT and YYREEE (reference sequence). V lost 4 bases, J lost 2 bases, and 16 bases lay in between. The CDR3 loop reads CASSRGGAATYNEQFF. The CDR3 DNA is TGTGCCAGCAGCAGGGGGGGGGCGGCCACCTACAATGAGCAGTTCTTC. Full variable domain (rest looked up from reference TRBV5-4 and TRBJ2-1): ETGVTQSPTHLIKTRGQQVTLRCSSQSGHNTVSWYQQALGQGPQFIFQYYREEENGRGNFPPRFSGLQFPNYSSELNVNALELDDSALYLCASSRGGAATYNEQFFGPGTRLTVL.

The V call is TRBV11-2, the J call TRBJ2-1; 7 bases map to TRBD2. The V gene end was trimmed by 6 bases and the J gene end by 5 bases; junction bases not matched to a gene: 4. This CDR3 has 13 amino acids. CDR1 and CDR2 from the germline V gene are SGHAT and FQNNGV. CDR3 sequence reads: CASRRLAHNEQFF. The CDR3 DNA reads as TGTGCCAGCAGAAGACTAGCCCACAATGAGCAGTTCTTC.

V is TRBV6-1 and J is TRBJ1-5; the D gene is possibly TRBD1 (5 bases). The CDR3 is made up of 13 amino acids. Germline V gene data show CDR1 as MNHNS and CDR2 as SASEGT. The V end was cut by 10 bases, the J end by 3 bases, with 13 bases between. The CDR3 loop reads CATAGQPNQPQHF. As DNA, the CDR3 is TGTGCCACCGCCGGACAACCCAATCAGCCCCAGCATTTT.

This clone was detected once. J is TRBJ2-7 and V is TRBV7-9; 7 positions agree with TRBD1. This CDR3 region has 15 residues. Trimming removed 5 bases from V and 6 bases from J; junction bases left unmatched: 13. Germline CDR1 and CDR2: SEHNR and FQNEAQ (reference sequence). The CDR3 DNA reads as TGTGCCAGCAGCCCCGGACAGGTGGGGTTGTCCGAGCAGTACTTC. It translates to CASSPGQVGLSEQYF.

CDR3 in amino acids: CASSPGTGSFEAFF. CDR3 coding DNA: TGTGCCAGTAGTCCTGGGACAGGGAGTTTTGAAGCTTTCTTT. The genes are TRBV19 and TRBJ1-1; TRBD1 matches 9 bases. This CDR3 contains 14 residues. The J segment lost 7 bases and the V segment lost 5 bases, leaving 8 bases of the junction unmatched. The germline CDR1 and CDR2 sequences are LNHDA and SQIVND (reference sequence). The full variable domain, with the rest looked up from reference TRBV19 and TRBJ1-1, is DGGITQSPKYLFRKEGQNVTLSCEQNLNHDAMYWYRQDPGQGLRLIYYSQIVNDFQKGDIAEGYSVSREKKESFPLTVTSAQKNPTAFYLCASSPGTGSFEAFFGQGTRLTVV.

This chain connects TRBV5-1 to TRBJ1-1; D is undetermined. The CDR3 covers 14 residues. CDR1 is SGHRS and CDR2 is YFSETQ in the germline V gene. Trimming removed 0 bases at V and 5 bases at J, with 11 bases between. The CDR3 sequence: CASSLAPGGTEAFF. In DNA form, the CDR3 reads TGCGCCAGCAGCTTGGCTCCGGGAGGGACTGAAGCTTTCTTT.

The chain joins TRBV5-6 to TRBJ2-7; 8 bases fit TRBD1. From germline, CDR1 is SGHDT and CDR2 YYEEEE. The CDR3 extends over 14 amino acids. Unmatched junction bases numbered 6, after V lost 4 bases and J lost 3 bases. The CDR3 loop is CASSHGQGRYEQYF. In DNA form, the CDR3 reads TGTGCCAGCAGCCACGGACAGGGACGCTACGAGCAGTACTTC.

This sequence joins TRBV7-3 and TRBJ1-1; D not resolved. CDR1 and CDR2 from the germline V gene are SGHTA and FQGTGA. The CDR3 is made up of 13 amino acids. V lost 3 bases to trimming and J lost 5 bases, with 10 bases between them. CDR3 region: CASSFGVATEAFF. For the CDR3, the DNA is TGTGCCAGCAGCTTCGGGGTGGCGACTGAAGCTTTCTTT.

This rearrangement joins TRBV5-1 to TRBJ2-1; TRBD2 is a possible D gene (6 bases). Germline values: CDR1 SGHRS, CDR2 YFSETQ. Trimming shortened V by 4 bases and J by 5 bases, and 13 bases separated the two germline ends. The CDR3 contains 14 residues. CDR3 DNA: TGCGCCAGCAGCCCCTACCGGGAGCACAATGAGCAGTTCTTC. It translates to CASSPYREHNEQFF. Using reference TRBV5-1 and TRBJ2-1 for the parts outside the CDR3, the full variable domain is KAGVTQTPRYLIKTRGQQVTLSCSPISGHRSVSWYQQTPGQGLQFLFEYFSETQRNKGNFPGRFSGRQFSNSRSEMNVSTLELGDSALYLCASSPYREHNEQFFGPGTRLTVL.

The chain couples TRBV6-6 to TRBJ2-5; 9 nucleotides agree with TRBD2. CDR1 is MNHNY, CDR2 SVGAGI, per germline (reference sequence). This CDR3 is 14 amino acids long. Trimming took 2 bases from V and 10 from J; bases not matched to a gene: 8. Here the CDR3 reads CASSYDRTSEDQYF. The CDR3 bases are TGTGCCAGCAGTTACGACCGGACTAGCGAGGACCAGTACTTC.

V usage is TRBV6-5 and J usage is TRBJ1-2, with TRBD1 matching 8 bases. CDR3 length equals 12 residues. Germline V gene data show CDR1 as MNHEY and CDR2 as SVGAGI. J gave up 10 bases and V 7 bases, and 8 bases lay outside the gene matches. CDR3 in amino acids: CASTRDRRHYTF. CDR3 in DNA: TGTGCCAGCACCCGGGACAGGCGCCACTACACCTTC.

The V and J genes are TRBV28 and TRBJ1-2; no reliable D call. Between the trimmed V and J ends, which lost 3 bases and 3 bases, there was a span of 8 bases. The CDR3 consists of 13 residues. CDR1 is MDHEN and CDR2 is SYDVKM in the germline V gene. CDR3 sequence reads: CASSFSPDYGYTF. The CDR3 DNA reads as TGTGCCAGCAGTTTTTCCCCCGACTATGGCTACACCTTC.

In regard to this clone: In the same sample, other DNA sequences code for this CDR3. The chain is built from TRBV7-3 and TRBJ2-1; 7 nucleotides match TRBD2. J was trimmed by 0 bases and V by 5 bases; bases with no gene match: 4. The CDR3 has 15 residues. Germline loops: CDR1 SGHTA, CDR2 FQGTGA. The CDR3 nucleotides are TGTGCCAGCAGCCCGGCTAGCGGCTCCTACAATGAGCAGTTCTTC. This gives the protein CASSPASGSYNEQFF.

The chain joins TRBV7-9 to TRBJ1-2; D remains unclear. Germline V lookup: CDR1 SEHNR, CDR2 FQNEAQ (reference sequence). The length of the CDR3 is 14 residues. The ends were cut back, 3 bases at V and 3 bases at J, with 11 bases in the middle. The CDR3 DNA sequence: TGTGCCAGCAGCTTCGGGGAATCGCACTATGGCTACACCTTC. Translated: CASSFGESHYGYTF.

CDR3 bases: TGTGCCAGCAGCTTAAGGGGCGGGGGGGAGCTTGCCACTGAAGCTTTCTTT. It codes for CASSLRGGGELATEAFF. The chain is built from TRBV7-2 and TRBJ1-1; perhaps TRBD1 as D (5 bases). The CDR3 loop spans 17 amino acids. V was cut by 2 bases and J by 4 bases, with 20 bases left in between. Germline values: CDR1 SGHTA, CDR2 FQGNSA.

The J gene is TRBJ2-1, the V gene TRBV7-6, with D perhaps TRBD2 (6 bases). V lost 1 base and J lost 7, with 14 bases in between. This CDR3 has 15 residues. Germline CDR1 is SGHVS and CDR2 is FNYEAQ. The CDR3 is CASSLDPGAGNEQFF. The CDR3 bases are TGTGCCAGCAGCTTAGATCCGGGAGCTGGGAATGAGCAGTTCTTC. Drawing the rest from reference TRBV7-6 and TRBJ2-1, the complete variable domain is GAGVSQSPRYKVTKRGQDVALRCDPISGHVSLYWYRQALGQGPEFLTYFNYEAQQDKSGLPNDRFSAERPEGSISTLTIQRTEQRDSAMYRCASSLDPGAGNEQFFGPGTRLTVL.

The chain is built from TRBV19 and TRBJ2-1; D is unclear. Deletions cut 3 bases from V and 7 bases from J, with 10 bases between. CDR3 length: 13 amino acids. CDR1 and CDR2 (germline): LNHDA, SQIVND (reference sequence). The CDR3 sequence: CASSIPTGNEQFF. Written as DNA, the CDR3 is TGTGCCAGTAGTATCCCGACTGGGAATGAGCAGTTCTTC.

The V and J genes are TRBV20-1 and TRBJ1-1; D remains unclear. The CDR3 extends over 11 amino acids. Trimming stripped 2 bases from V and 8 bases from J, with 9 bases between. CDR1 is DFQATT and CDR2 is SNEGSKA in the germline V gene (reference sequence). CDR3 loop: CSARKQTEAFF. CDR3 in DNA: TGCAGTGCTAGAAAACAGACGGAAGCTTTCTTT.

This chain connects TRBV20-1 to TRBJ2-5; the D is unclear. Trimming removed 5 bases from V and 7 bases from J, with 11 bases in between. Germline V gives CDR1 DFQATT, CDR2 SNEGSKA (reference sequence). This CDR3 is 11 amino acids long. The CDR3 spells CSALSRGTQYF. Here the CDR3 DNA reads TGCAGTGCTCTAAGCCGCGGGACCCAGTACTTC.

This sequence joins TRBV5-1 and TRBJ2-7; D perhaps matches TRBD2 (6 bases). CDR3 length: 15 amino acids. V was cut by 4 bases and J by 0 bases, with 14 bases left in between. Germline V lookup: CDR1 SGHRS, CDR2 YFSETQ. The chain's CDR3 is CASSPLAGSSYEQYF. Written as DNA, the CDR3 is TGCGCCAGCAGCCCTCTCGCGGGGAGCTCCTACGAGCAGTACTTC.

The sample holds one count of this clone. This chain connects TRBV7-9 to TRBJ2-1; tentatively, D is TRBD2 (7 bases). Germline V gene sequence: CDR1 SEHNR, CDR2 FQNEAQ (reference sequence). The CDR3 length is 13 residues. Here the CDR3 DNA reads TGTGCAGGGGGGCGGGAGCTATACAATGAGCAGTTCTTC. This gives the protein CAGGRELYNEQFF.